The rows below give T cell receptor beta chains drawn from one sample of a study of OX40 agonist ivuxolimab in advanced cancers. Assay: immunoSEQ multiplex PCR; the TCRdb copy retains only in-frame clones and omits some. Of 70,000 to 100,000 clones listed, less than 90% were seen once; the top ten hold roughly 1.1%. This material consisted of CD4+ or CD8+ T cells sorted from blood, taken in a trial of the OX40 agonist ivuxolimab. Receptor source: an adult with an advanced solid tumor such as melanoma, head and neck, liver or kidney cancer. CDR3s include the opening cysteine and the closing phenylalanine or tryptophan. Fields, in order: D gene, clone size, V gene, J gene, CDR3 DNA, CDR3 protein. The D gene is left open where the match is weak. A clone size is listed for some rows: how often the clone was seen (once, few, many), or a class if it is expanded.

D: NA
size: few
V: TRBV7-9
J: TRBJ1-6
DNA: TGTGCCAGCAATCGATCACCCCTCCACTTT
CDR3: CASNRSPLHF

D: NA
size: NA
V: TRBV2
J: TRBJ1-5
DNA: TGTGCCAGCAGTTACAGGAGCCCCCCATTGGGGCAGCCCCAGCATTTT
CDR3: CASSYRSPPLGQPQHF

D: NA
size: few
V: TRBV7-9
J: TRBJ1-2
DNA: TGTGCCAGCGGAAGAGGCGGCTACACCTTC
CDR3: CASGRGGYTF

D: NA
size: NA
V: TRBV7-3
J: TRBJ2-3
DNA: TGTGCCAGCAGCTCGATGACAGGCAGTGATACGCAGTATTTT
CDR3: CASSSMTGSDTQYF

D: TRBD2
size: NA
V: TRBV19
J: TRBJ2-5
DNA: TGTGCCAGTAGTATAACGCTAGCGGTACAAGAGACCCAGTACTTC
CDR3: CASSITLAVQETQYF

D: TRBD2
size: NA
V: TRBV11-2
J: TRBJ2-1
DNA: TGTGCCAGCAGCCGTCTGACTAGCGGGGAATCTCAGTTCTTC
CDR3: CASSRLTSGESQFF

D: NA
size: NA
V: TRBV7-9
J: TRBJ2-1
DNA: TGTGCCAGCAGCCGCGCCCTCGAGCAGTTCTTC
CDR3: CASSRALEQFF

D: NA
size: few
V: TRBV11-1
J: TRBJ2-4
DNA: TGTGCCAGCACCCCCGCAGGGGTCCCCTTGTCCATTCAGTACTTC
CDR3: CASTPAGVPLSIQYF

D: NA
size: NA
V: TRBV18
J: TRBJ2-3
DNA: TGTGCCAGCTCACCGGACTACCTAAGCACAGATACGCAGTATTTT
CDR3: CASSPDYLSTDTQYF

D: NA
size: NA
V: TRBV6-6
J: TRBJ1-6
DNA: TGTGCCAGCAGATCAAAGGAAGGTGGCAGAAATTCACCCCTCCACTTT
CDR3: CASRSKEGGRNSPLHF

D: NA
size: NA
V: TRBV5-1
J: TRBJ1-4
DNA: TGCGCCAGCAGCGGGGGACCAACGGCTCAAGAAAAACTGTTTTTT
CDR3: CASSGGPTAQEKLFF

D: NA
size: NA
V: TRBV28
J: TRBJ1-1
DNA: TGTGCCAGCAGTTTATTAGGACGGCTGATGAACACTGAAGCTTTCTTT
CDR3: CASSLLGRLMNTEAFF

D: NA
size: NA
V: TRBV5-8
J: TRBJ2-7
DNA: TGTGCCAGCAGCCAAGGACTCGTTCCCTACGAGCAGTACTTC
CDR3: CASSQGLVPYEQYF

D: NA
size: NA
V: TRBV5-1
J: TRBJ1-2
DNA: TGCGCCAGCAGCTCGACTACCTCGACTACCGAGGGGGGCTACACCTTC
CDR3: CASSSTTSTTEGGYTF

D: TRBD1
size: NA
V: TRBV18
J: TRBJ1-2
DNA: TGTGCCAGCTCATCGGGACAGGGGGGCTATGGCTACACCTTC
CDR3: CASSSGQGGYGYTF

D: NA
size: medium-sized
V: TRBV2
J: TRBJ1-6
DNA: TGTGCCAGCAAAGGAGGAGCATCTACGAGGAATTCACCCCTCCACTTT
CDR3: CASKGGASTRNSPLHF

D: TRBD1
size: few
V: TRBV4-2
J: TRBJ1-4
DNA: TGTGCCAGCAGCCAAGATAACAGGGGTGAAAAACTGTTTTTT
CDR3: CASSQDNRGEKLFF

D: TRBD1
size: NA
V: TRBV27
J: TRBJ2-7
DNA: TGTGCCAGCAGTTTATCCTGGGACAGCTACGAGCAGTACTTC
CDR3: CASSLSWDSYEQYF

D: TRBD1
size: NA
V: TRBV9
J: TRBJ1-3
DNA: TGTGCCAGCAGCGTAGGAGGGACAGGGAGTGGGGGAAACACCATATATTTT
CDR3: CASSVGGTGSGGNTIYF

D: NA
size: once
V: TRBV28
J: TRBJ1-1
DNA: TGTGCCAGCAGTATCCGTGGGCTCGGAATGAACACTGAAGCTTTCTTT
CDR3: CASSIRGLGMNTEAFF

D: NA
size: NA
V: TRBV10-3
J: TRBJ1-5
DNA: TGTGCCAGCGCTCCGGGACAAAGCAATCAGCCCCAGCATTTT
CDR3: CASAPGQSNQPQHF

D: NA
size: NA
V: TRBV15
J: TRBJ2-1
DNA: TGTGCCACCAGCAGAGATGAGTTCGATTCCTCCTACAATGAGCAGTTCTTC
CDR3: CATSRDEFDSSYNEQFF

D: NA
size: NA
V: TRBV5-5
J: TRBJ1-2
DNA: TGTGCCAGCAGCTTGTTTGAGACTAACTATGGCTACACCTTC
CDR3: CASSLFETNYGYTF

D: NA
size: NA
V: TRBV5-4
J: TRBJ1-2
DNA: TGTGCCAGCAGCTCGGAACCCGGGGCGAACTATGGCTACACCTTC
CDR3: CASSSEPGANYGYTF

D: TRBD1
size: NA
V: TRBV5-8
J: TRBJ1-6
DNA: TGTGCCAGCAGCTTGTTTCGGACAGGGGGTTTATCACCCCTCCACTTT
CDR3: CASSLFRTGGLSPLHF

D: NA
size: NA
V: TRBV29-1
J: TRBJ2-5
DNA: TGCAGCGTAACGGGTGGGGGTGACACGGAGACCCAGTACTTC
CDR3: CSVTGGGDTETQYF

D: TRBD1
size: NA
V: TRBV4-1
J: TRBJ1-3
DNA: TGCGCCAGCAGCCAACAGTCCGCGGGACAGGGGGCCGGTCGAAACACCATATATTTT
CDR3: CASSQQSAGQGAGRNTIYF

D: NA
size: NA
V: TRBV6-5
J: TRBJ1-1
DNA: TGTGCCAGCAACACAGAAGGGAACACTGAAGCTTTCTTT
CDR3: CASNTEGNTEAFF